This TCR beta chain was observed in a study of regulatory T cells in long-lasting Graves disease. Trimming left V 6 bases short and J 1 base short, with 15 bases between. Germline CDR1 reads DFQATT; CDR2 reads SNEGSKA (reference sequence). This CDR3 comprises 14 residues. Overall study results and limits: Under persistent disease, TRBV28, TRBJ1-2 and TRBJ2-5 were used preferentially. Shared public clonotypes totalled 2,741 in persistent patients, compared with over 800 in new patients.

Indicated time point: persistent/refractory GD, antithyroid drugs over 5 years with positive TRAb. From RNA extracted from PBMCs, the TCR library was made. The TCR beta library used iRepertoire HTBI primers with Arm-PCR amplification of CDR3. Each CDR3 protein is one row after TCRdb ran MiXCR on the multiplex PCR reads. The table includes hundreds of thousands of distinct CDR3 sequences, more than 20% detected once. This clonotype was seen many times. The antigen is not known. The sequences come from peripheral blood mononuclear cells (PBMCs), collected when the disease was refractory, from a patient treated with antithyroid drugs. V usage is TRBV20-1 and J usage is TRBJ2-5; D not certain. This TCR was sampled from a female donor with Graves disease. The CDR3 DNA follows: TGCAGTGCCCACCAGGTCGGGTTCCAAGAGACCCAGTACTTC. This gives the protein CSAHQVGFQETQYF.